This T cell receptor beta chain was recovered during a study of blood T cells in healthy people across ages. Study at large: About one barcoded TCR beta cDNA was captured per two T cells.

A second PCR, run for roughly 7 to 11 cycles, used a sample-barcoded 5' primer plus a J-beta primer mix. MiXCR was run by TCRdb on the 5' RACE reads, yielding one entry per CDR3 protein. The sample contains hundreds of thousands of distinct CDR3 sequences, about 46% of which appear only once. CDR3 length equals 15 residues. V lost 3 bases and J 4 bases, leaving 16 bases between the germline ends. Germline V gives CDR1 SGHRS, CDR2 YFSETQ. About this clonotype: Its matching antigen is unknown.

Overall study findings and caveats: Among T cells, TCR beta diversity per million cells dropped roughly linearly as age rose.

Ten milliliters of peripheral blood were drawn from each donor. Source material: blood. The TCR comes from a man at least 80 years old in good health. The chain uses TRBV5-1 and TRBJ2-5; TRBD1 might be the D (5 bases). The CDR3, as DNA: TGCGCCAGCAGCTCTCTCCCAGGGAATACAGAGACCCAGTACTTC. This codes for CASSSLPGNTETQYF. The full variable domain, in which reference TRBV5-1 and TRBJ2-5 provide the parts outside the CDR3, is KAGVTQTPRYLIKTRGQQVTLSCSPISGHRSVSWYQQTPGQGLQFLFEYFSETQRNKGNFPGRFSGRQFSNSRSEMNVSTLELGDSALYLCASSSLPGNTETQYFGPGTRLLVL.